These T cell receptor beta chains were read from a single sample in a study of blood T cell repertoires in COVID-19. Clones were read by immunoSEQ multiplex PCR, and TCRdb kept only the in-frame ones, dropping some. The sample carries roughly 300,000 clones, roughly 84% recorded once. The material sequenced was PBMCs or T cells enriched from blood (not recorded which). These receptors were taken from a woman in her 30s who had recovered from COVID-19. Each CDR3 is given with its conserved first and last residue. Fields, in order: J gene, D gene, V gene, clone size, CDR3 DNA, CDR3 protein. D genes are given only for firm matches. Size tells how often a clone was seen (once, few, many) or the class of an expanded clone, and some rows leave it out.

TRBJ2-7 | TRBD2 | TRBV28 | - | TGTGCCAGCAGTTTCGTAATCTTTAGCGGGGGCATCTCCTACGAGCAGTACTTC | CASSFVIFSGGISYEQYF
TRBJ1-5 | TRBD1 | TRBV29-1 | - | TGCAGCGATCCAGGACAGGTGAGGGTAGAAAGTCAGCCCCAGCATTTT | CSDPGQVRVESQPQHF
TRBJ1-1 | - | TRBV6-5 | - | TGTGCCAGCAAAAGGGGTTTGAACACTGAAGCTTTCTTT | CASKRGLNTEAFF
TRBJ2-3 | TRBD1 | TRBV18 | - | TGTGCCAGCTCACATCTGACAGGGCCTCTTGGCACAGATACGCAGTATTTT | CASSHLTGPLGTDTQYF
TRBJ1-2 | - | TRBV12-2 | - | TGTGCAAGTCGCTTAATAGGACAGGCCAACTATGGCTACACCTTC | CASRLIGQANYGYTF
TRBJ2-7 | - | TRBV27 | many | TGTGCCAGCAGTACAAGGAGCAGGGGCGAGCAGTACTTC | CASSTRSRGEQYF
TRBJ1-2 | - | TRBV2 | - | TGTGCCAGCAAAAGTGAGTTCGGCTATGGCTACACCTTC | CASKSEFGYGYTF
TRBJ2-5 | - | TRBV10-1 | once | TGCGCCAGCAGTGAGTCGATCCGGGGGCAAGAGACCCAGTACTTC | CASSESIRGQETQYF
TRBJ1-1 | TRBD1 | TRBV19 | - | TGTGCCAGTAGGGGACAGGGGGGGATGAACACTGAAGCTTTCTTT | CASRGQGGMNTEAFF
TRBJ1-2 | - | TRBV20-1 | few | TGCAGTGCTAGTGGCAGGGCGAACTATGGCTACACCTTC | CSASGRANYGYTF
TRBJ2-3 | TRBD2 | TRBV9 | - | TGTGCCAGCAGCCTTCGACTAGCGGGTACAGATACGCAGTATTTT | CASSLRLAGTDTQYF
TRBJ2-7 | - | TRBV3-1/TRBV3-2 | - | TGTGCCAGCAGCCTCACAGGGATGGGTTACGAGCAGTACTTC | CASSLTGMGYEQYF
TRBJ2-1 | TRBD1 | TRBV19 | - | TGTGCCAGTAGTGCGACAGGGGACGGCCATGAGCAGTTCTTC | CASSATGDGHEQFF
TRBJ2-6 | TRBD1 | TRBV27 | - | TGTGCCAGCAGTATTAACAGGGGGTCTGGGGCCAACGTCCTGACTTTC | CASSINRGSGANVLTF
TRBJ2-2 | TRBD1 | TRBV27 | - | TGTGCCAGCAGTCAGGGGGTTTTACTGAACACCGGGGAGCTGTTTTTT | CASSQGVLLNTGELFF
TRBJ1-6 | - | TRBV10-3 | - | TGTGCCATCGGGGGGTACGATAATTCACCCCTCCACTTT | CAIGGYDNSPLHF
TRBJ1-2 | TRBD1 | TRBV28 | - | TGTGCCAGCAGTTCAACCGGGACAGGGGGCATCGACTATGGCTACACCTTC | CASSSTGTGGIDYGYTF
TRBJ2-7 | TRBD1 | TRBV27 | - | TGTGCCAGCAGCCGACAGGGGGCGGGATACGAGCAGTACTTC | CASSRQGAGYEQYF
TRBJ1-4 | - | TRBV7-2 | - | TGTGCCAGCAGCCAAGGAAGGGGAAGTGAAAAACTGTTTTTT | CASSQGRGSEKLFF
TRBJ1-5 | TRBD1 | TRBV5-1 | few | TGCGCCAGCAGCTTGGAGGGGGCTAGCAATCAGCCCCAGCATTTT | CASSLEGASNQPQHF
TRBJ1-4 | - | TRBV10-3 | few | TGTGCCATCGGGGAGGGGTCTAATGAAAAACTGTTTTTT | CAIGEGSNEKLFF
TRBJ2-3 | - | TRBV7-8 | - | TGTGCCAGCAGCTTAACTGGGGCCAGCACAGATACGCAGTATTTT | CASSLTGASTDTQYF
TRBJ1-1 | - | TRBV18 | - | TGTGCCAGCTCACCCCTCTCGACGGGGATATTCACTGAAGCTTTCTTT | CASSPLSTGIFTEAFF
TRBJ1-1 | - | TRBV5-8 | - | TGTGCCAGCAGCTTGGCAGGAGGGAACACTGAAGCTTTCTTT | CASSLAGGNTEAFF
TRBJ1-5 | - | TRBV11-2 | - | TGTGCCAGCAGCCCCGAACCCTGGAGAAATCAGCCCCAGCATTTT | CASSPEPWRNQPQHF
TRBJ2-7 | TRBD1 | TRBV5-8 | few | TGTGCCAGCAGAAAGACAGGGGTGATAGAGCAGTACTTC | CASRKTGVIEQYF
TRBJ1-1 | - | TRBV5-6 | - | TGTGCCAGCAGCCAACAAGTCGACACTGAAGCTTTCTTT | CASSQQVDTEAFF
TRBJ2-1 | - | TRBV7-2 | - | TGTGCCAGCAGCTTAGAGACCCAGGGCACCTACAATGAGCAGTTCTTC | CASSLETQGTYNEQFF
TRBJ2-7 | TRBD2 | TRBV27 | - | TGTGCCAGCAGTAGAACTAGCGGGGGACCCTACGAGCAGTACTTC | CASSRTSGGPYEQYF
TRBJ2-1 | TRBD1 | TRBV2 | - | TGTGCCGGTGATTTCAGGGGGCCTAATACCTACAATGAGCAGTTCTTC | CAGDFRGPNTYNEQFF
TRBJ2-6 | - | TRBV4-3 | - | TGCGCCAGCAGCCAAGATAGGAGGGGCCCAAGCTCTGGGGCCAACGTCCTGACTTTC | CASSQDRRGPSSGANVLTF
TRBJ2-3 | - | TRBV4-1 | - | TGCGCCAGCAGCCAAGACAGTGTTAGCACAGATACGCAGTATTTT | CASSQDSVSTDTQYF
TRBJ1-2 | - | TRBV12-3/TRBV12-4 | - | TGTGCCAGCAGTTTAGGACGCGGTGATGGCTACACCTTC | CASSLGRGDGYTF
TRBJ2-7 | TRBD2 | TRBV30 | - | TGTGCCTGCCGACTAGCTCACGAGCAGTACTTC | CACRLAHEQYF
TRBJ2-2 | TRBD1 | TRBV15 | - | TGTGCCACCAGCAGAGGGACAGGGGAGAACACCGGGGAGCTGTTTTTT | CATSRGTGENTGELFF
TRBJ2-1 | TRBD2 | TRBV11-2 | - | TGTGCCAGCAGTCAAACTCTAGCGGGGGGGAACAATGAGCAGTTCTTC | CASSQTLAGGNNEQFF
TRBJ2-7 | TRBD1 | TRBV20-1 | - | TGCAGTGCTAGTGGGGGGACAGGTTTGGGCGAGCAGTACTTC | CSASGGTGLGEQYF
TRBJ1-2 | TRBD1 | TRBV10-3 | once | TGTGCCATCAGAAGCGGACAGGGGAACTATGGCTACACCTTC | CAIRSGQGNYGYTF
TRBJ1-1 | TRBD1 | TRBV5-1 | - | TGCGCCAGCAGCCACAGAACCGGGACAGCGAACACTGAAGCTTTCTTT | CASSHRTGTANTEAFF
TRBJ2-7 | TRBD1 | TRBV5-5 | - | TGTGCCAGCAGCTTGGGCGGGACAGGAGTTTACGAGCAGTACTTC | CASSLGGTGVYEQYF
TRBJ1-2 | - | TRBV5-4 | - | TGTGCCAGCAGCTTGGCAGGGAAGGTGAGGAGTGGCTACACCTTC | CASSLAGKVRSGYTF
TRBJ2-5 | TRBD1 | TRBV27 | - | TGTGCCAGCAGGCGACGGACAGGGGGTCGGGAGGAGACCCAGTACTTC | CASRRRTGGREETQYF
TRBJ1-1 | TRBD1 | TRBV3-1/TRBV3-2 | - | TGTGCCAGCAGCCAAGTCCGGACAGGGGGTGAAGCTTTCTTT | CASSQVRTGGEAFF
TRBJ2-7 | TRBD1 | TRBV5-1 | - | TGCGCCAGCAGCAGGGGACAGGGTGGCGAGCAGTACTTC | CASSRGQGGEQYF
TRBJ2-7 | TRBD2 | TRBV4-1 | - | TGCGCCAGCAGCCAAGGGGCGGGGGGGCGTGACGAGCAGTACTTC | CASSQGAGGRDEQYF
TRBJ1-4 | - | TRBV29-1 | once | TGCAGCGTTGGCGGGGGACGGACAAATGAAAAACTGTTTTTT | CSVGGGRTNEKLFF
TRBJ1-1 | - | TRBV10-3 | once | TGTGCCAGCCGACTAGACAACACTGAAGCTTTCTTT | CASRLDNTEAFF
TRBJ1-5 | - | TRBV6-1 | - | TGTGCCAGCAGTGACCGGGTGGATCAGCCCCAGCATTTT | CASSDRVDQPQHF
TRBJ2-1 | - | TRBV6-5 | - | TGTGCCAGCACCCTGACAGGTTGGGGCAATGAGCAGTTCTTC | CASTLTGWGNEQFF